Below are 26 T cell receptor beta chains sequenced from a single sample in a study of blood T cell repertoires in COVID-19. Some clones are missing from TCRdb's copy, which holds only in-frame ones; the method was immunoSEQ multiplex PCR. This table holds about 220,000 clones, about 88% found once. What was sequenced was PBMCs or T cells enriched from blood (not recorded which). These receptors all come from a woman aged 25 to 39 who had recovered from COVID-19.

The chain's CDR3 is CASSSGTTNTGELFF. CDR3 bases: TGTGCCAGCAGTTCCGGGACAACCAACACCGGGGAGCTGTTTTTT. The J gene is TRBJ2-2, the V gene TRBV5-5; a weak D match, TRBD1 (6 bases). Trimming cost V 5 bases and J 2 bases, with 13 bases left between them. CDR1 SGHKS and CDR2 YYEKEE come from the germline V gene (reference sequence). There are 15 residues in the CDR3. Full variable domain (outside the CDR3, taken from reference TRBV5-5 and TRBJ2-2): DAGVTQSPTHLIKTRGQQVTLRCSPISGHKSVSWYQQVLGQGPQFIFQYYEKEERGRGNFPDRFSARQFPNYSSELNVNALLLGDSALYLCASSSGTTNTGELFFGEGSRLTVL.

The V gene is TRBV24-1, the J gene TRBJ2-1; D unresolved. The ends were cut back, 1 base at V and 12 bases at J, with 12 bases in the middle. This CDR3 has 13 residues. The germline V gene has CDR1 KGHDR and CDR2 SFDVKD. CDR3 DNA sequence: TGTGCCACCAGTGATTTCGCCGCTAAGATGCAGTTCTTC. Translated, it gives CATSDFAAKMQFF.

The chain links TRBV7-3 to TRBJ2-1; D is perhaps TRBD1 (5 bases). Germline V lookup: CDR1 SGHTA, CDR2 FQGTGA. The CDR3 totals 18 residues. Trimming took off 4 bases at V and 7 bases at J, with 26 bases between the two ends. The CDR3 sequence: CASSSQGRTSNFGNEQFF. CDR3 DNA sequence: TGTGCCAGCAGCTCCCAGGGAAGGACCTCGAACTTCGGGAATGAGCAGTTCTTC.

V and J are TRBV4-3 and TRBJ2-5, with 11 bases that match TRBD2. The junction had 9 bases not matched to a gene; V was cut back by 1 base and J by 5 bases. This CDR3 comprises 17 residues. CDR1 and CDR2 from the germline V gene are LGHNA and YSLEER. CDR3 in amino acids: CASSQARGTSGWETQYF. The CDR3 DNA reads as TGCGCCAGCAGCCAAGCGAGGGGGACTAGCGGTTGGGAGACCCAGTACTTC.

The V call is TRBV6-2 or TRBV6-3, the J call TRBJ2-1; 12 bases agree with TRBD2. In germline, CDR1 is MNHEY, CDR2 SVGEGT. Trimming cost V 6 bases and J 9 bases; bases outside gene matches: 9. The length of the CDR3 is 15 residues. CDR3 nucleotide sequence: TGTGCCAGCAGCAAGATGACTAGCGGGGGTTTTGAGCAGTTCTTC. Translated: CASSKMTSGGFEQFF.

This rearrangement joins TRBV27 to TRBJ1-5; D is unresolved. Looked up from germline, CDR1 is MNHEY and CDR2 is SMNVEV (reference sequence). V was cut by 4 bases and J by 5 bases, with 6 bases left in between. This CDR3 has 12 residues. The CDR3 coding sequence is TGTGCCAGCAGTTCAAGCGATCAGCCCCAGCATTTT. It yields the protein CASSSSDQPQHF.

The chain carries TRBV12-3 or TRBV12-4 and TRBJ1-6; D unclear. The CDR3 length is 12 residues. The V end was cut by 5 bases, the J end by 5 bases, with 4 bases between. This CDR3 is CASSTDNSPLHF. The CDR3 region has the DNA TGTGCCAGCAGTACAGATAATTCACCCCTCCACTTT.

The rearrangement uses TRBV25-1 and TRBJ1-5; D may be TRBD1 (5 bases). Germline CDR1 and CDR2: MGHDK and SYGVNS. Trimming removed 4 bases at V and 7 bases at J, with 14 bases between. This CDR3 spans 14 amino acids. The CDR3: CASSVSGNPQPQHF. In nucleotides, the CDR3 is TGTGCCAGCAGTGTATCAGGGAACCCACAGCCCCAGCATTTT. Using reference TRBV25-1 and TRBJ1-5 for the parts outside the CDR3, the full variable domain is EADIYQTPRYLVIGTGKKITLECSQTMGHDKMYWYQQDPGMELHLIHYSYGVNSTEKGDLSSESTVSRIRTEHFPLTLESARPSHTSQYLCASSVSGNPQPQHFGDGTRLSIL.

The V gene is TRBV19, the J gene TRBJ1-6; TRBD1 agrees at 8 bases. The CDR3 is made up of 15 amino acids. With V trimmed by 6 bases and J by 8 bases, 9 bases remained unmatched. Germline CDR1 and CDR2: LNHDA and SQIVND (reference sequence). DNA of the CDR3: TGTGCCAGTAGCAGGGGGCAGCCCCAATATTCACCCCTCCACTTT. Encoded protein: CASSRGQPQYSPLHF.

V is TRBV18 and J is TRBJ1-2; the D gene is possibly TRBD1 (6 bases). Germline V lookup: CDR1 KGHSH, CDR2 LQKENI. Trimming stripped 1 base from V and 6 bases from J, with 15 bases between. The CDR3 contains 15 residues. CDR3 in DNA: TGTGCCAGCTCACCACTAGGGGGAGAAATTGATGGCTACACCTTC. Translation gives CASSPLGGEIDGYTF. Based on the CDR3 plus reference TRBV18 and TRBJ1-2, the full variable domain is NAGVMQNPRHLVRRRGQEARLRCSPMKGHSHVYWYRQLPEEGLKFMVYLQKENIIDESGMPKERFSAEFPKEGPSILRIQQVVRGDSAAYFCASSPLGGEIDGYTFGSGTRLTVV.

The V call is TRBV10-3, the J call TRBJ2-1; 10 bases fit TRBD2. Germline assignment: CDR1 ENHRY and CDR2 SYGVKD. Trimming removed 3 bases from V and 4 bases from J; junction bases left unmatched: 3. The CDR3 runs to 15 residues. CDR3 in DNA: TGTGCCATCAGTGAATTAGCGGGGGGTTACAATGAGCAGTTCTTC. Amino acids: CAISELAGGYNEQFF.

The chain employs TRBV4-2 and TRBJ2-1, with TRBD1 matching 8 bases. The germline CDR1 and CDR2 sequences are LGHNA and YNFKEQ. This CDR3 has 15 residues. V gave up 3 bases and J gave up 1 base; unmatched junction bases: 2. CDR3 nucleotides: TGTGCCAGCAGCCATGGACAGGGTTCCTACAATGAGCAGTTCTTC. As protein: CASSHGQGSYNEQFF.

The chain recombines TRBV3-1 (or the pseudogene TRBV3-2) with TRBJ1-6; D call uncertain. The CDR3 is 15 residues long. Germline values: CDR1 LGHDT, CDR2 YNNKEL (reference sequence). Trimming took 0 bases from V and 9 from J, leaving 12 bases between them. The DNA of the CDR3 is TGTGCCAGCAGCCAAGATCCGGTAGTCGGTTCACCCCTCCACTTT. Its protein is CASSQDPVVGSPLHF.

The J gene is TRBJ2-5, the V gene TRBV15; TRBD2 matches at 8 bases. The V gene end was trimmed by 3 bases and the J gene end by 5 bases; junction bases not matched to a gene: 11. This CDR3 spans 16 amino acids. Per germline, CDR1 LNHNV and CDR2 YYDKDF (reference sequence). As DNA, the CDR3 is TGTGCCACCAGCAGGGGTACCGGGACTAGTTCGGAGACCCAGTACTTC. Protein sequence: CATSRGTGTSSETQYF.

The chain combines TRBV3-1 (or the pseudogene TRBV3-2) with TRBJ1-2; TRBD1 matches 12 bases. Germline trimming cut 3 bases from V and 6 bases from J; bases unmatched to any gene: 2. The CDR3 contains 14 residues. Per germline, CDR1 LGHDT and CDR2 YNNKEL (reference sequence). The CDR3 coding sequence is TGTGCCAGCAGCCATGGGGACAGGGGGCATGGCTACACCTTC. Its protein is CASSHGDRGHGYTF.

The table lists this clone with a few counts. V gene TRBV4-3 combines with J gene TRBJ1-1; a possible D gene is TRBD1 (6 bases). There are 14 residues in the CDR3. From germline, CDR1 is LGHNA and CDR2 YSLEER. With 2 bases removed from V and 4 bases from J, the gap between germline ends came to 11 bases. The DNA of the CDR3 is TGCGCCAGCAGCCAATCCCAGGGGTTCACTGAAGCTTTCTTT. This encodes CASSQSQGFTEAFF.

The chain employs TRBV25-1 and TRBJ2-5; 8 positions agree with TRBD2. The length of the CDR3 is 14 residues. The germline V gene encodes CDR1 MGHDK and CDR2 SYGVNS. The J segment lost 5 bases and the V segment lost 4 bases, leaving 6 bases of the junction unmatched. The CDR3 loop is CASSAGGEGETQYF. The CDR3, as DNA: TGTGCCAGCAGTGCCGGGGGGGAGGGTGAGACCCAGTACTTC.

The chain links TRBV6-5 to TRBJ2-7; 7 bases agree with TRBD2. J lost 4 bases, V lost 0 bases, and 9 bases had no gene match. The length of the CDR3 is 16 residues. The V gene's germline CDR1 is MNHEY and CDR2 SVGAGI. The CDR3 nucleotides read TGTGCCAGCAGTTACTCGATTGCGGGGGTTTGGTACGAGCAGTACTTC. Translating it yields CASSYSIAGVWYEQYF.

The rearrangement links TRBV12-3 or TRBV12-4 to TRBJ1-5; D unresolved. The CDR3 covers 13 residues. Between the trimmed V and J ends, which lost 2 bases and 4 bases, there was a span of 6 bases. Here the CDR3 reads CASSLQENQPQHF. The DNA of the CDR3 is TGTGCCAGCAGTTTACAGGAAAATCAGCCCCAGCATTTT.

Only one count was recorded for this clone. CDR3 DNA sequence: TGTGCCAGCAGCTTGGAAGCCCGTACCTACGAGCAGTACTTC. Its protein product is CASSLEARTYEQYF. The V call is TRBV5-4, the J call TRBJ2-7; D ambiguous. The CDR3 is 14 amino acids. V lost 0 bases to trimming and J lost 2 bases, with 9 bases between them. Looked up from germline, CDR1 is SGHNT and CDR2 is YYREEE (reference sequence).

The V call is TRBV6-5, the J call TRBJ2-2; D uncertain. CDR1 is MNHEY, CDR2 SVGAGI, per germline. V was trimmed by 6 bases and J by 3 bases, leaving 11 bases between them. CDR3 length: 14 amino acids. The CDR3 nucleotides read TGTGCCAGCAGCTATATTAAGTACACCGGGGAGCTGTTTTTT. Amino acid sequence: CASSYIKYTGELFF.

This chain joins TRBV13 and TRBJ1-2; possibly TRBD1 for D (6 bases). Trimming removed 2 bases from V and 5 bases from J, with 21 bases in between. The CDR3 consists of 17 residues. Germline-derived CDR1 and CDR2 are PRHDT and FYEKMQ (reference sequence). CDR3 sequence (DNA): TGTGCCAGCAGCTTATTGGGCGCAGGGGTCTTGGGGTATGGCTACACCTTC. Amino acid sequence: CASSLLGAGVLGYGYTF.

The chain is built from TRBV7-6 and TRBJ2-5, with 8 bases fitting TRBD2. This CDR3 is built from 15 residues. The germline V gene has CDR1 SGHVS and CDR2 FNYEAQ. The J segment lost 1 base and the V segment lost 1 base, leaving 2 bases of the junction unmatched. CDR3 loop: CASSLGGGSQETQYF. The CDR3 nucleotides read TGTGCCAGCAGCTTAGGCGGGGGGTCCCAAGAGACCCAGTACTTC.

The V gene is TRBV4-2, the J gene TRBJ2-1; 10 bases line up with TRBD2. V was clipped by 4 bases and J by 6 bases; unmatched bases: 6. The germline gives CDR1 LGHNA, CDR2 YNFKEQ. The CDR3 runs to 15 residues. The CDR3 nucleotides read TGTGCCAGCAGCCCAGGGACTAGCGACGGCAATGAGCAGTTCTTC. This translates into CASSPGTSDGNEQFF.

The rearrangement uses TRBV19 and TRBJ1-2; D is undetermined. The CDR3 length is 14 residues. V lost 5 bases and J 1 base, leaving 11 bases between the germline ends. CDR1 is LNHDA, CDR2 SQIVND, per germline (reference sequence). The CDR3 DNA sequence: TGTGCCAGTAGTGGGGAGCGGTTTAACTATGGCTACACCTTC. Its translation: CASSGERFNYGYTF.

The chain employs TRBV27 and TRBJ2-1; 8 bases match TRBD2. The CDR3 is made up of 18 amino acids. V was pared by 1 base and J by 0 bases, with 8 bases of the junction left unmatched. Germline V gives CDR1 MNHEY, CDR2 SMNVEV (reference sequence). The CDR3 protein is CASSLWLAGASSYNEQFF. CDR3 in DNA: TGTGCCAGCAGTTTATGGCTAGCGGGCGCGAGCTCCTACAATGAGCAGTTCTTC.